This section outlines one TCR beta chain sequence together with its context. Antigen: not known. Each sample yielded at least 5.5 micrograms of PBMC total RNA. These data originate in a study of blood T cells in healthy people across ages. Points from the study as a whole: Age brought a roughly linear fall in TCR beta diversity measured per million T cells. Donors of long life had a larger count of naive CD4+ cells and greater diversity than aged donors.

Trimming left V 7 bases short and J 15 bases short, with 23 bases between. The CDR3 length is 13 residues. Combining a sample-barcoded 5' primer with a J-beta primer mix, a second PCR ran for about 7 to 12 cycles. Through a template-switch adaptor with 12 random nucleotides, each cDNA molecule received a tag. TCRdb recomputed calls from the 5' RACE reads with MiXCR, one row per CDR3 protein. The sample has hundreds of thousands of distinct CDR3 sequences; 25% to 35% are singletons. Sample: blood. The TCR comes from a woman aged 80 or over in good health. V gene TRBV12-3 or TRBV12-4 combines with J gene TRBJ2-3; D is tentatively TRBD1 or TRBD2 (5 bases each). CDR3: CASKGPRADTEYF. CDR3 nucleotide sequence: TGTGCCAGCAAGGGACCGCGCGCAGATACGGAATATTTT.